These 17 T cell receptor beta chains originate from one sample sequenced in a study of blood T cells in healthy people across ages. For the second PCR, which ran for about 7 to 12 cycles, a sample-barcoded 5' primer and a J-beta primer mix were used. MiXCR, run by TCRdb on the 5' RACE reads, gives a single entry per CDR3 protein. Among under 850,000 distinct CDR3 sequences listed, about 37% were seen once. Input material: blood. These receptors all stem from a man aged 18 to 30 in good health.

A remark on this clonotype: A clone one base away is much larger, so this may be a read error. This rearrangement joins TRBV24-1 to TRBJ2-7, with 8 bases aligning to TRBD1. Germline-derived CDR1 and CDR2 are KGHDR and SFDVKD. CDR3 length: 16 amino acids. The J segment lost 7 bases and the V segment lost 4 bases, leaving 14 bases of the junction unmatched. CDR3 in DNA: TGTGCCACCAGTGACTCCGGGACAGGAGACTACAATGAGCAGTACTTC. It codes for CATSDSGTGDYNEQYF.

For the CDR3, the DNA is TGCAGTGCCTCTCACCCCGGACAACTCTCTGGAAACACCATATATTTT. Protein product: CSASHPGQLSGNTIYF. This chain connects TRBV20-1 to TRBJ1-3, with D possibly being TRBD1 (5 bases). CDR1 is DFQATT, CDR2 SNEGSKA, per germline (reference sequence). The V gene lost 6 bases and the J gene lost 0 bases, with 18 bases spanning the gap. This CDR3 contains 16 residues.

In regard to this clonotype: A much larger clone sits a single nucleotide away, making a read error possible. V is TRBV3-1 and J is TRBJ2-5, with D possibly being TRBD1 (6 bases). The ends were cut back, 3 bases at V and 11 bases at J, with 13 bases in the middle. The CDR3 has 12 residues. Germline-derived CDR1 and CDR2 are LGHDT and YNNKEL (reference sequence). The CDR3 is CASSQDPRGQYF. In DNA form, the CDR3 reads TGTGCCAGCAGCCAGGACCCTAGGGGGCAGTACTTC.

To note about this clonotype: A junction end diverges from the germline sequence, so it may reflect a read error. V gene TRBV15 combines with J gene TRBJ1-6; 7 nucleotides agree with TRBD1. CDR1 and CDR2 from the germline V gene are LNHNV and YYDKDF (reference sequence). CDR3 size: 16 residues. DNA for the CDR3: TGTGCCACCAGCAGGCACGGACAGGCGAGAAATTCACCCCCCCACTTT. Its protein product is CATSRHGQARNSPPHF.

This clonotype was picked up one time. The chain combines TRBV7-9 with TRBJ1-1, with 7 bases lining up with TRBD1. The trim removed 2 bases at V and 1 base at J, leaving 7 bases unmatched. This CDR3 comprises 16 residues. Germline V gene lookup returns CDR1 SEHNR and CDR2 FQNEAQ (reference sequence). This CDR3 reads CASSLITGARNTEAFF. CDR3 nucleotides: TGTGCCAGCAGCTTAATTACAGGGGCCCGGAACACTGAAGCTTTCTTT.

The V gene is TRBV12-3 or TRBV12-4, the J gene TRBJ1-1; TRBD1 matches 9 bases. The CDR3 is 13 amino acids. V was clipped by 7 bases and J by 5 bases; unmatched bases: 5. As DNA, the CDR3 is TGTGCCAGCACCCTCGGGACAGGGACTGAAGCTTTCTTT. This translates into CASTLGTGTEAFF.

CDR3 in DNA: TGTGCCAGCAGACGAGGGGACGGAGCCTACGAGCAGTTCTTC. This codes for CASRRGDGAYEQFF. The chain employs TRBV12-3 or TRBV12-4 and TRBJ2-1, with D perhaps assigned TRBD1 or TRBD2 (5 bases each). The V gene lost 6 bases and the J gene lost 10 bases, with 19 bases spanning the gap. The CDR3 consists of 14 residues.

The chain carries TRBV4-2 and TRBJ1-2; a possible D gene is TRBD1 (5 bases). V was pared by 0 bases and J by 7 bases, with 18 bases between. Germline V gene data show CDR1 as LGHNA and CDR2 as YNFKEQ. CDR3 length: 16 amino acids. The CDR3 region has the DNA TGTGCCAGCAGCCAAGATGACGATGGGGGATCCGGTGGCTACACCTTC. It specifies CASSQDDDGGSGGYTF.

Turning to this clonotype: At one boundary the junction diverges from the germline segment, which might be a read error. The J gene is TRBJ1-2, the V gene TRBV7-2; D may be TRBD1 (5 bases). The CDR3 length is 15 residues. Looked up from germline, CDR1 is SGHTA and CDR2 is FQGNSA. CDR3 sequence reads: CARSLARGFSYGYTF. The DNA for the CDR3 is TGTGCCCGCAGCTTAGCGCGGGGGTTCTCCTATGGCTACACCTTC.

The CDR3 DNA sequence: TGCAGCGTAGGGACTAGCGTCACCTACAATGAGCAGTTCTTC. Translated, it gives CSVGTSVTYNEQFF. V usage is TRBV29-1 and J usage is TRBJ2-1; TRBD2 aligns across 10 bases. Germline V gene lookup returns CDR1 SQVTM and CDR2 ANQGSEA. J gave up 2 bases and V 6 bases, and 4 bases lay outside the gene matches. The CDR3 totals 14 residues.

The chain recombines TRBV27 with TRBJ2-7; 8 bases map to TRBD1. Gene TRBJ2-5 matches the end of the DNA better, so the J call may be wrong. This CDR3 region has 15 residues. The germline V gene encodes CDR1 MNHEY and CDR2 SMNVEV (reference sequence). The CDR3 DNA reads as TGTGCCAGCAGCCAGCAGGGGGCGCGGGTGGAGACCCAGTACTTC. Its translation: CASSQQGARVETQYF.

The rearrangement uses TRBV29-1 and TRBJ1-1; 8 bases are shared with TRBD1. V shed 3 bases, J shed 4 bases, and the junction held 4 bases outside the gene matches. There are 13 residues in the CDR3. Germline CDR1 is SQVTM and CDR2 is ANQGSEA. The DNA of the CDR3 is TGCAGCGTTGACAGGGGGCTAAGCACTGAAGCTTTCTTT. Translation: CSVDRGLSTEAFF.

The gene calls are TRBV20-1 and TRBJ2-3, with D possibly matching TRBD1 (6 bases). The CDR3 covers 14 residues. Germline lookup yields CDR1 DFQATT and CDR2 SNEGSKA (reference sequence). V lost 1 base and J lost 0, with 8 bases in between. The CDR3 loop is CSARAGASTDTQYF. The CDR3 DNA sequence: TGCAGTGCTAGAGCAGGGGCCAGCACAGATACGCAGTATTTT.

This clonotype was seen only a few times. One base away lies a much larger clone, so this may be a sequencing read error. This chain connects TRBV5-1 to TRBJ2-7; D uncertain. This CDR3 contains 15 residues. The V and J ends lost 2 bases and 7 bases respectively, with 19 bases between them. Per the germline V gene, CDR1 is SGHRS and CDR2 is YFSETQ. The CDR3 nucleotides are TGCGCCAGCAGCTTAGGATCCCTACAAGGCGCGGAGCAGTACTTC. Translating it yields CASSLGSLQGAEQYF.

The genes are TRBV15 and TRBJ2-3; no clear D. This CDR3 has 15 amino acids. V gave up 3 bases and J gave up 2 bases, with 12 bases separating them. Germline CDR1 LNHNV, CDR2 YYDKDF (reference sequence). CDR3 sequence reads: CATSRKGPSTDTQYF. DNA for the CDR3: TGTGCCACCAGCAGGAAGGGCCCCTCCACAGATACGCAGTATTTT.

The J gene is TRBJ1-1, the V gene TRBV19, with D possibly matching TRBD1 (5 bases). Trimming removed 5 bases at V and 5 bases at J, with 18 bases between. The CDR3 runs 15 residues. Germline lookup yields CDR1 LNHDA and CDR2 SQIVND (reference sequence). CDR3 region: CASSRGTGRGTEAFF. CDR3 coding DNA: TGTGCCAGTAGTCGGGGCACGGGACGAGGAACTGAAGCTTTCTTT. The complete variable domain, with remaining parts taken from reference TRBV19 and TRBJ1-1, reads DGGITQSPKYLFRKEGQNVTLSCEQNLNHDAMYWYRQDPGQGLRLIYYSQIVNDFQKGDIAEGYSVSREKKESFPLTVTSAQKNPTAFYLCASSRGTGRGTEAFFGQGTRLTVV.

V gene TRBV29-1 combines with J gene TRBJ1-2; D is uncertain. This CDR3 contains 11 residues. Per germline, CDR1 SQVTM and CDR2 ANQGSEA. With 7 bases removed from V and 12 bases from J, the gap between germline ends came to 18 bases. The CDR3 DNA reads as TGCAGCGCCCGGGTGGAAGCCGGCCACACCTTC. Its protein product is CSARVEAGHTF.